The sequence of this T cell receptor (beta chain) was determined in a study of graft-versus-host responses after intestinal transplantation. Study background: Recipients had transplants, and these were multivisceral, liver-intestinal, or isolated intestinal. Anti-thymocyte globulin served as induction for all recipients, who then took tacrolimus and steroids for 2 to 4 years.

The data were produced by immunoSEQ multiplex PCR, yet TCRdb's version contains in-frame clones alone and is incomplete. Of approximately 89,000 clones in the sample, 75% to 95% were seen once. Findings and limits, study-wide: Some patients had graft-donor T cell macrochimerism. In their allografts, the ratios of graft-versus-host to host-versus-graft T cell clones were high. Early post-transplant declines in HvG were associated with peak levels of circulating GvH clones.

Turning to this clone: What it recognizes is unknown.

Material: PBMCs, obtained just under 460 days after intestinal transplant. This clonotype was sampled from a human patient who received an intestinal transplant, so some T cells may come from the graft donor.

The CDR3 nucleotides read TGTGCCAGCAGCCAAGCAGGGGGGCCTCAGCCCCAGCATTTT. Its translation is CASSQAGGPQPQHF. The chain couples TRBV4-2 to TRBJ1-5, with TRBD1 matching 7 bases. V dropped 1 base and J dropped 6; count of bases not matched to a gene: 3. The germline V gene encodes CDR1 LGHNA and CDR2 YNFKEQ. The CDR3 loop spans 14 amino acids.